The rows below give T cell receptor beta chains drawn from one sample of a study of T cells and Merkel cell carcinoma outcomes. The repertoire was sequenced with immunoSEQ multiplex PCR; TCRdb's copy has only in-frame clones and lacks some. Here the sample spans fewer than 20,000 clones, more than 80% being singletons. The source material was tumor tissue from Merkel cell carcinoma. These receptors all come from a human donor with Merkel cell carcinoma. The CDR3 runs from the conserved cysteine through the conserved F or W. D genes are given only for firm matches. Size is stated for part of the rows, as once, few or many counts, or as a class when the clone is expanded.

>.|TRBV7-6|TRBD1|TRBJ2-7
TGTGCCAGCAGCCTCCAGGGACAGCACTACGAGCAGTACTTC
CASSLQGQHYEQYF
>.|TRBV14|.|TRBJ1-1
TGTGCCAGCAGCCAAGTATCGGGAGGCTGGAACACTGAAGCTTTCTTT
CASSQVSGGWNTEAFF
>few|TRBV5-1|.|TRBJ1-1
TGCGCCAGCAGCTCACAGGGTCGAGGTACTGAAGCTTTCTTT
CASSSQGRGTEAFF
>few|TRBV10-3|.|TRBJ1-4
TGTGCCATCAGTGACCCGGGACTGAGTAATGAAAAACTGTTTTTT
CAISDPGLSNEKLFF
>.|TRBV18|.|TRBJ2-7
TGTGCCAGCTCACCACGTCAGGGACCCTACGAGCAGTACTTC
CASSPRQGPYEQYF
>.|TRBV5-6|TRBD2|TRBJ2-2
TGTGCCAGCAGCTTAGGTCTAGCGGGCACCGGGGAGCTGTTTTTT
CASSLGLAGTGELFF
>.|TRBV30|.|TRBJ2-2
TGTGCCTGGAACGAGAACACCGGGGAGCTGTTTTTT
CAWNENTGELFF
>.|TRBV9|.|TRBJ2-2
TGTGCCAGCAGCGTAGACGTGTCGACCGGGGAGCTGTTTTTT
CASSVDVSTGELFF
>.|TRBV9|.|TRBJ1-4
TGTGCCAGCAGCGTACCCCCGCCGGCCGCAACTAATGAAAAACTGTTTTTT
CASSVPPPAATNEKLFF
>.|TRBV5-1|.|TRBJ2-7
TGCGCCAGCAGCCCCCGGGACGGACTCTCCTACGAGCAGTACTTC
CASSPRDGLSYEQYF
>.|TRBV7-9|.|TRBJ1-5
TGTGCCAGCAGCTTAGGGGATCAGCCCCAGCATTTT
CASSLGDQPQHF
>.|TRBV18|.|TRBJ2-4
TGTGCCAGCTCACCAGGGGAGACCAAAAACATTCAGTACTTC
CASSPGETKNIQYF
>few|TRBV9|TRBD1|TRBJ2-7
TGTGCCAGCAGCGCAGACCCCGGGACAGGTGGCGAGCAGTACTTC
CASSADPGTGGEQYF
>.|TRBV2|TRBD1|TRBJ1-4
TGTGCCAGCAGTGAGGGACAGCCTAATGAAAAACTGTTTTTT
CASSEGQPNEKLFF
>.|TRBV28|.|TRBJ2-1
TGTGCCAGCAGCCGGACCTACAATGAGCAGTTCTTC
CASSRTYNEQFF
>few|TRBV5-1|TRBD1|TRBJ1-5
TGCGCCAGCAGCTTGGAGGGGACAGTTCAGCCCCAGCATTTT
CASSLEGTVQPQHF
>.|TRBV10-2|.|TRBJ2-3
TGCGCCAGCAAACCGACTAGTTCGAGCACAGATACGCAGTATTTT
CASKPTSSSTDTQYF
>.|TRBV15|.|TRBJ1-4
TGTGCCACCAGCAGAGATGATCGGGGAAAACTGTTTTTT
CATSRDDRGKLFF
>once|TRBV11-2|.|TRBJ2-3
TGTGCCAGCAGCTTAGGCGCTAGTTTGGATTTT
CASSLGASLDF
>once|TRBV5-1|.|TRBJ1-5
TGCGCCAGCAGTCTGGACAGTCTGGATCAGCCCCAGCATTTT
CASSLDSLDQPQHF
>.|TRBV19|.|TRBJ1-5
TGTGCCAGTTCCCTCCAGGGAGGAGGGCAGTCCCAGCATTTT
CASSLQGGGQSQHF
>.|TRBV19|.|TRBJ2-2
TGTGCCAGTAGTATAGCCGGGGAGCTGTTTTTT
CASSIAGELFF
>few|TRBV7-3|.|TRBJ1-2
TGTGCCAGCAGCTTAAATCCTAACTATGGCTACACCTTC
CASSLNPNYGYTF
>once|TRBV6-5|.|TRBJ1-4
TGTGCCAGCAGTCCCACAGGGAGACGGGAAAAACTGTTTTTT
CASSPTGRREKLFF
>.|TRBV29-1|.|TRBJ2-6
TGCAGCGTTGAAAGGCGGACCGACTCTGGGGCCAACGTCCTGACTTTC
CSVERRTDSGANVLTF
>.|TRBV30|.|TRBJ2-7
TGTGCCTGGAGGGGGGGCGGTGTCTACGAGCAGTACTTC
CAWRGGGVYEQYF
>.|TRBV10-1|TRBD2|TRBJ2-1
TGCGCCAGCAGTGAGGGGTCGAGACTAGCTCGCAATGAGCAGTTCTTC
CASSEGSRLARNEQFF
>.|TRBV2|TRBD1|TRBJ2-7
TGTGCCAGCAGTGAAGGCTTCCAGGGGGCACGCGAGCAGTACTTC
CASSEGFQGAREQYF
>.|TRBV30|.|TRBJ1-1
TGTGCCTGGAGTGCCTCCTCCCTGAAAGCTTTCTTT
CAWSASSLKAFF
>.|TRBV5-8|TRBD1|TRBJ2-7
TGTGCCAGCAGCTATGACAGGGGTTCCTACGAGCAGTACTTC
CASSYDRGSYEQYF
>medium-sized|TRBV9|TRBD2|TRBJ2-5
TGTGCCAGCAGCGTAGATGGCGGGAGGGTCCAAGAGACCCAGTACTTC
CASSVDGGRVQETQYF
>.|TRBV4-1|.|TRBJ1-1
TGCGCCAGCAGCCAAGGGGTCCACGGAGGGAACACTGAAGCTTTCTTT
CASSQGVHGGNTEAFF
>.|TRBV7-9|TRBD2|TRBJ2-7
TGTGCCAGCAGCCGGCTAGCGGGTTCCGAGCAGTACTTC
CASSRLAGSEQYF
>.|TRBV10-3|.|TRBJ1-1
TGTGCCATCAGGGAAGGGGGCACTGAAGCTTTCTTT
CAIREGGTEAFF
>.|TRBV21-1|.|TRBJ2-6
TGTGCCAGCAGCAAACGGTCTCGGACAGAATATGGTCCTGGGGCCAACGTCCTGACTTTC
CASSKRSRTEYGPGANVLTF
>.|TRBV27|.|TRBJ1-5
TGTGCCACCTCGGGGGCGGGGAGCGGGAATCAGCCCCAGCATTTT
CATSGAGSGNQPQHF
>.|TRBV11-2|.|TRBJ2-2
TGTGCCAGCAACGATAGCCCGCCCGGGGAGCTGTTTTTT
CASNDSPPGELFF
>.|TRBV12-5|.|TRBJ2-2
TGTGCTAGTGGTTTGGCCCAACAGGGTTACACCGGGGAGCTGTTTTTT
CASGLAQQGYTGELFF
>once|TRBV14|TRBD2|TRBJ2-3
TGTGCCAGCAGCCCCGGACGGACTAGCGGGGATACGCAGTATTTT
CASSPGRTSGDTQYF
>.|TRBV11-2|.|TRBJ1-3
TGTGCCAGCAGCTTAGGAGGGGTGTCTGGAAACACCATATATTTT
CASSLGGVSGNTIYF
>.|TRBV14|.|TRBJ2-5
TGTGCCAGCAGCCAAGGACAGTTGTACCAAGAGACCCAGTACTTC
CASSQGQLYQETQYF
>.|TRBV4-2|.|TRBJ1-2
TGTGCCAGCAGCCAAGAACTAGGGCCAGGCGGCTTCGGAGGCTACACCTTC
CASSQELGPGGFGGYTF
>.|TRBV25-1|.|TRBJ1-5
TGTGCCCGGCGGGGGATTGGCCAGCCCCAGCATTTT
CARRGIGQPQHF
>.|TRBV7-2|TRBD2|TRBJ2-5
TGTGCCAGCAGCATCCAGGGACTAGTTGCCGAGACCCAGTACTTC
CASSIQGLVAETQYF
>.|TRBV6-6|.|TRBJ1-3
TGTGCCAGCTGGAACCTTGGCTCTGGAAACACCATATATTTT
CASWNLGSGNTIYF
>.|TRBV5-1|.|TRBJ1-1
TGCGCCAGCAGCTTGCAGGGCGCGAACACTGAAGCTTTCTTT
CASSLQGANTEAFF
>.|TRBV5-1|.|TRBJ1-1
TGCGCCAGCAGCTGGGCGGCGACGGCAAACACTGAAGCTTTCTTT
CASSWAATANTEAFF
>.|TRBV18|.|TRBJ1-4
TGTGCCAGCTCACCACGAGACCTTGAAAAACTGTTTTTT
CASSPRDLEKLFF
>.|TRBV11-2|TRBD2|TRBJ2-5
TGTGCCAGCACGGGTAGCGGGGCCACACCGCGGGAGACCCAGTACTTC
CASTGSGATPRETQYF
>few|TRBV19|.|TRBJ2-1
TGTGCCAGTAGTCCGTGGGACCTCTACAATGAGCAGTTCTTC
CASSPWDLYNEQFF
>.|TRBV29-1|.|TRBJ2-1
TGCAACGTTGGCGGAGGCTACAATGAGCAGTTCTTC
CNVGGGYNEQFF
>.|TRBV5-1|TRBD2|TRBJ2-5
TGCGCCAGCAGCTTGGGGCTCTTGGGACTAGCGGGAGGGGAGACCCAGTACTTC
CASSLGLLGLAGGETQYF
>.|TRBV6-1|.|TRBJ1-2
TGTGCCAGCAGTAATCCGGGACTAAGGTTGAATGGCTACACCTTC
CASSNPGLRLNGYTF